This entry features one T cell receptor beta chain sequence. The sample belongs to a study of blood T cell repertoires in COVID-19. Study details: COVID-19 samples collected from the United States, Italy and Spain covered acute and convalescent phases.

Profiled with immunoSEQ multiplex PCR; TCRdb holds only in-frame clones, not every one. The data contain approximately 670,000 clones, 75% to 90% of them singletons. Germline CDR1 and CDR2: GTSNPN and SVGIG (reference sequence). The CDR3 sequence is 14 residues long. Trimming removed 2 bases at V and 1 base at J, with 11 bases between. Input material: peripheral blood. This chain uses TRBV30 with TRBJ1-1; D is possibly TRBD1 (6 bases). This receptor was identified in a woman aged 18-29 years with acute or convalescent COVID-19. The CDR3 is CAWSWGGQNTEAFF. The CDR3 nucleotides are TGTGCCTGGAGTTGGGGGGGCCAGAACACTGAAGCTTTCTTT.